The 16 T cell receptor beta chains below all came from one sample that was sequenced in a study of blood T cell repertoires in COVID-19. The assay was immunoSEQ multiplex PCR, and TCRdb's table has in-frame clones only and misses some. The sample holds tens of thousands of clones, around 88% seen once. The sequenced sample was peripheral blood. These receptors were taken from a woman aged 80 or over with active or convalescent COVID-19.

V gene TRBV7-2 combines with J gene TRBJ1-5, with 7 nucleotides matching TRBD1. V was clipped by 3 bases and J by 5 bases; unmatched bases: 7. The CDR3 is made up of 15 amino acids. Per the germline V gene, CDR1 is SGHTA and CDR2 is FQGNSA. The CDR3 DNA reads TGTGCCAGCAGCTTCAACAGGGGTGGAGATCAGCCCCAGCATTTT. Translation gives CASSFNRGGDQPQHF.

V and J are TRBV27 and TRBJ2-1; TRBD1 aligns across 7 bases. The CDR3 consists of 15 residues. Germline-derived CDR1 and CDR2 are MNHEY and SMNVEV (reference sequence). The ends lost 6 bases at V and 4 bases at J; junction bases unmatched: 9. The chain's CDR3 is CASSPRGLPYNEQFF. CDR3 DNA sequence: TGTGCCAGCAGCCCGAGGGGGCTCCCATACAATGAGCAGTTCTTC.

The chain recombines TRBV19 with TRBJ1-1; 7 positions match TRBD1. This CDR3 has 16 amino acids. V dropped 5 bases and J dropped 5; count of bases not matched to a gene: 14. Germline lookup yields CDR1 LNHDA and CDR2 SQIVND (reference sequence). CDR3 protein: CASSAEPRQGGTEAFF. CDR3 nucleotide sequence: TGTGCCAGTAGTGCAGAGCCGCGACAGGGTGGGACTGAAGCTTTCTTT.

The rearrangement joins TRBV7-3 to TRBJ1-6, with D possibly TRBD1 on 6 matching bases. Germline CDR1 reads SGHTA; CDR2 reads FQGTGA. The CDR3 spans 14 residues. V was clipped by 4 bases and J by 10 bases, with 14 bases between them. The CDR3 nucleotides are TGTGCCAGCAGCTCGGACCCGGGGGGCTCACCCCTCCACTTT. It yields the protein CASSSDPGGSPLHF. The whole variable domain, filled in from reference TRBV7-3 and TRBJ1-6, reads GAGVSQTPSNKVTEKGKYVELRCDPISGHTALYWYRQSLGQGPEFLIYFQGTGAADDSGLPNDRFFAVRPEGSVSTLKIQRTERGDSAVYLCASSSDPGGSPLHFGNGTRLTVT.

The chain combines TRBV5-4 with TRBJ2-2, with D tentatively TRBD2 (6 bases). Trimming took 4 bases from V and 5 from J, leaving 9 bases between them. The CDR3 is 13 amino acids. Germline loops: CDR1 SGHNT, CDR2 YYREEE (reference sequence). The CDR3, as DNA: TGTGCCAGCAGCCGGGACTCTACCGGGGAGCTGTTTTTT. This codes for CASSRDSTGELFF.

The chain joins TRBV5-4 to TRBJ2-3; TRBD2 aligns across 7 bases. The germline CDR1 and CDR2 sequences are SGHNT and YYREEE (reference sequence). The V segment lost 0 bases and the J segment 6 bases; nucleotides outside the gene matches: 10. The CDR3 sequence is 16 residues long. The CDR3 DNA is TGTGCCAGCAGCTTGGCCAGGGACTACACCGTGGATACGCAGTATTTT. Protein sequence: CASSLARDYTVDTQYF.

The count of this clone is one. This chain uses TRBV7-2 with TRBJ2-3, with TRBD1 as a possible D gene (5 bases). CDR1 and CDR2 from the germline V gene are SGHTA and FQGNSA. This CDR3 is built from 12 residues. Trimming removed 3 bases from V and 12 bases from J, with 13 bases in between. DNA of the CDR3: TGTGCCAGCAGCTTGGCAGGGCAGCCCCAGTATTTT. This encodes CASSLAGQPQYF.

The chain recombines TRBV9 with TRBJ1-1; 10 bases match TRBD1. The J segment lost 3 bases and the V segment lost 8 bases, leaving 7 bases of the junction unmatched. The CDR3 runs 14 residues. The germline gives CDR1 SGDLS, CDR2 YYNGEE. CDR3 region: CASRQGASDTEAFF. The CDR3 DNA sequence: TGTGCCAGTCGACAGGGGGCTTCGGACACTGAAGCTTTCTTT.

This sequence joins TRBV7-9 and TRBJ2-7; 11 bases match TRBD1. Germline V gene sequence: CDR1 SEHNR, CDR2 FQNEAQ (reference sequence). The V gene end was trimmed by 4 bases and the J gene end by 2 bases; junction bases not matched to a gene: 4. The CDR3 has 15 residues. DNA of the CDR3: TGTGCCAGCAGCTGGGGACAGGGGGACCCCTACGAGCAGTACTTC. This gives the protein CASSWGQGDPYEQYF.

The rearrangement links TRBV14 to TRBJ2-3; weak D call: TRBD2 (6 bases). V was trimmed by 1 base and J by 3 bases, leaving 11 bases between them. The CDR3 length is 15 residues. Looked up from germline, CDR1 is SGHDN and CDR2 is FVKESK. The CDR3 sequence: CASSQVASVTDTQYF. CDR3 nucleotide sequence: TGTGCCAGCAGCCAAGTAGCTAGCGTGACAGATACGCAGTATTTT.

The genes are TRBV5-1 and TRBJ1-1; TRBD1 matches 8 bases. Germline values: CDR1 SGHRS, CDR2 YFSETQ. CDR3 length: 14 residues. Trimming cost V 4 bases and J 3 bases; bases outside gene matches: 5. CDR3 protein: CASSPGGADTEAFF. DNA of the CDR3: TGCGCCAGCAGCCCAGGGGGCGCGGACACTGAAGCTTTCTTT.

This sequence joins TRBV11-3 and TRBJ1-6, with a tentative D call TRBD1 (6 bases). There are 13 residues in the CDR3. Trimming stripped 3 bases from V and 12 bases from J, with 12 bases between. Germline CDR1 reads SGHNT; CDR2 reads YENEEA. The CDR3 sequence: CASSFVSQGPLHF. The CDR3 DNA reads as TGTGCCAGCAGCTTCGTCTCACAGGGACCCCTCCACTTT.

The rearrangement uses TRBV6-2 or TRBV6-3 and TRBJ2-7, with a weak D call TRBD2 (5 bases). Deletions cut 5 bases from V and 3 bases from J, with 17 bases between. CDR3 length equals 15 residues. Germline V CDR1 and CDR2: MNHEY, SVGEGT. CDR3 DNA sequence: TGTGCCAGCAGTCCAAGCGGTGTAAAGGGCTACGAGCAGTACTTC. It is translated as CASSPSGVKGYEQYF.

The genes are TRBV9 and TRBJ2-1, with 8 bases matching TRBD1. Germline CDR1 reads SGDLS; CDR2 reads YYNGEE. The V and J ends lost 0 bases and 5 bases, in that order; junction bases with no gene match: 4. There are 15 residues in the CDR3. In nucleotides, the CDR3 is TGTGCCAGCAGCGTAGGTGGGACAGGCAACAATGAGCAGTTCTTC. It yields the protein CASSVGGTGNNEQFF.

This clone has just a few counts. The chain uses TRBV6-1 and TRBJ1-2; no definite D call. The CDR3 is made up of 14 amino acids. Germline-derived CDR1 and CDR2 are MNHNS and SASEGT. V lost 1 base and J 7 bases, leaving 13 bases between the germline ends. The CDR3 sequence is CASSEVGRPSGYTF. The CDR3 bases are TGTGCCAGCAGTGAAGTCGGCAGGCCAAGTGGCTACACCTTC.

The gene calls are TRBV4-3 and TRBJ2-2; maybe TRBD1 (5 bases). The CDR3 is 18 residues long. CDR1 LGHNA and CDR2 YSLEER come from the germline V gene. V dropped 4 bases and J dropped 1 base, with 19 bases sitting between them. CDR3 sequence (DNA): TGCGCCAGCAGCCCTCTCCAAGGGGCAGTTTTGAACACCGGGGAGCTGTTTTTT. This translates into CASSPLQGAVLNTGELFF.